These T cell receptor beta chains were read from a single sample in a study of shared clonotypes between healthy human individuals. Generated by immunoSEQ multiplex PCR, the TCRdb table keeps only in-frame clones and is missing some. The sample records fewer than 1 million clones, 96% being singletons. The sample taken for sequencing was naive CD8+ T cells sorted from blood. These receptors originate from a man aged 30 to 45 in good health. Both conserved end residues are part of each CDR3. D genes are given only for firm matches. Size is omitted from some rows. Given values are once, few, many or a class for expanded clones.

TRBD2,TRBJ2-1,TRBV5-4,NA,TGTGCCAGCAGCCCACTACTAGCGGGGGTCTCCTACAATGAGCAGTTCTTC,CASSPLLAGVSYNEQFF
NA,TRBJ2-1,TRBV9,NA,TGTGCCAGCAGCGTAGGTGGACAAACGTACGATGAGCAGTTCTTC,CASSVGGQTYDEQFF
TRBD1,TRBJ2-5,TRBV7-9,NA,TGTGCCAGCAGCCCCCCAAGGACAGGGGGCGACAGGACCCAGTACTTC,CASSPPRTGGDRTQYF
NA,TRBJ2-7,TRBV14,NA,TGTGCCAGCAGCCACACCGGACGCTCCTACGAGCAGTACTTC,CASSHTGRSYEQYF
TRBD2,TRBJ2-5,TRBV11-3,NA,TGTGCCAGCAGCCTCCCCACGCTAGCGGGTTTGGGGACCCAAGAGACCCAGTACTTC,CASSLPTLAGLGTQETQYF
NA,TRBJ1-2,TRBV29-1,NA,TGCAGCGTTGAAGAGGGCCGTGGAGACTATGGCTACACCTTC,CSVEEGRGDYGYTF
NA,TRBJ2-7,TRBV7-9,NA,TGTGCCAGCAGCTTAGAAAGGACCTACGAGCAGTACTTC,CASSLERTYEQYF
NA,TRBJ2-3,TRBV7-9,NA,TGTGCCAGCAGGGCCCCACTTGCAGATACGCAGTATTTT,CASRAPLADTQYF
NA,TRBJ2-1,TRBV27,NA,TGTGCCAGCAGTTTAAGTGAGCAGTTCTTC,CASSLSEQFF
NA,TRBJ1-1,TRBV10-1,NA,TGCGCCAGCAGTGAGTCGCGGTCCCGCACTGAAGCTTTCTTT,CASSESRSRTEAFF
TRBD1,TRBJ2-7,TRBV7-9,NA,TGTGCCAGCAGCCCGGGACAGAACTACGAGCAGTACTTC,CASSPGQNYEQYF
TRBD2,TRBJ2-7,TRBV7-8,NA,TGTGCCAGCAGCTTAGACTCTAGCGGGAGCTACGAGCAGTACTTC,CASSLDSSGSYEQYF
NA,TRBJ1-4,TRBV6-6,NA,TGTGCCAGCAGTTACCGGGACATCGAAGGAAAACTGTTTTTT,CASSYRDIEGKLFF
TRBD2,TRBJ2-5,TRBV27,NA,TGTGCCAGCAGTTTGACGGGACTAGCGGAGACCCAGTACTTC,CASSLTGLAETQYF
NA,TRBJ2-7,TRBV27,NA,TGTGCCAGCAGTTTGACTGGGACCTCCTACGAGCAGTACTTC,CASSLTGTSYEQYF
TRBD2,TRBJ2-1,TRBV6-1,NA,TGTGCCAGCAGTGAATCCATAGGACTAGCGGGGCTCTACAATGAGCAGTTCTTC,CASSESIGLAGLYNEQFF
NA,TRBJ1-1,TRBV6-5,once,TGTGCCAGCAGTCCGGACAGCCTGAACACTGAAGCTTTCTTT,CASSPDSLNTEAFF
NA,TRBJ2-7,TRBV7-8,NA,TGTGCCAGCAGCTTAGAAGCCAGCGGGTTTTACGAGCAGTACTTC,CASSLEASGFYEQYF
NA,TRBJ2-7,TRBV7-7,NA,TGTGCCAGCAGCCCCCAACAAGGATCCTACGAGCAGTACTTC,CASSPQQGSYEQYF
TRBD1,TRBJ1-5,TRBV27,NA,TGTGCCAGCGGAACAGGGGGTGGCAATCAGCCCCAGCATTTT,CASGTGGGNQPQHF
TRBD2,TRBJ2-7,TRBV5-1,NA,TGCGCCAGCAGAAAAAGCGGGACTTCCTACGAGCAGTACTTC,CASRKSGTSYEQYF
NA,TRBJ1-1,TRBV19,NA,TGTGCCAGTAGTATTCACCTGGGGGCTGAAGCTTTCTTT,CASSIHLGAEAFF
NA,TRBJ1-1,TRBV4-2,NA,TGTGCCAGCAGCCAAGATTGGCAGCAGGGTGGGTTGGCTGAAGCTTTCTTT,CASSQDWQQGGLAEAFF
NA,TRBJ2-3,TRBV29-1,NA,TGCAGCGTTGTAACAGCCTGGCCGGGTACGCAGTATTTT,CSVVTAWPGTQYF
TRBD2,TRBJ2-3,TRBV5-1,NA,TGCGCCAGCAGCTTGAGGCTAGCGGGAGGGCCGGCTTCTACAGATACGCAGTATTTT,CASSLRLAGGPASTDTQYF
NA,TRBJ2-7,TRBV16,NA,TGTGCCAGCAGCCATACAGGAAGCTACGAGCAGTACTTC,CASSHTGSYEQYF
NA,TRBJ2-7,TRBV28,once,TGTGCCAGCAGTTCCCCCTTGAGGACCTACGAGCAGTACTTC,CASSSPLRTYEQYF
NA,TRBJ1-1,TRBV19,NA,TGTGCCAGTACTTCTGTGGGGGAAGCTTTCTTT,CASTSVGEAFF
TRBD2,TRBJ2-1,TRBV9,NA,TGTGCCAGCAGCTTTAGCGGGTCTAGCTCCTACAATGAGCAGTTCTTC,CASSFSGSSSYNEQFF
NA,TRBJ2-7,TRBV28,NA,TGTGCCAGCAGTTTAGTAGGTTACGAGCAGTACTTC,CASSLVGYEQYF
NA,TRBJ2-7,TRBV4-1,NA,TGCGCCAGCAGCCAAGGATCGGGCTACGAGCAGTACTTC,CASSQGSGYEQYF
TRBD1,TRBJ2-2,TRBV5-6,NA,TGTGCCAGCAGATGGCAGGGGGATAACACCGGGGAGCTGTTTTTT,CASRWQGDNTGELFF
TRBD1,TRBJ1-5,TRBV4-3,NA,TGCGCCAGCAGCCAAGGGACAGGAGGCAATCAGCCCCAGCATTTT,CASSQGTGGNQPQHF
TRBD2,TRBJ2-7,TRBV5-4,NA,TGTGCCAGCAGCTTGGTGGGTAGCGGGAGGGCGGCATGGTCCTACGAGCAGTACTTC,CASSLVGSGRAAWSYEQYF
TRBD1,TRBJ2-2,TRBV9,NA,TGTGCCAGCAGCGCGGACAGGGTAAACACCGGGGAGCTGTTTTTT,CASSADRVNTGELFF
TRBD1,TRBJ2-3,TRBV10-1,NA,TGCGCCAGCAGTGAGACCTTAAGACAGGGAGAAGGATATACGCAGTATTTT,CASSETLRQGEGYTQYF
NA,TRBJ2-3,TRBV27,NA,TGTGCCAGCAGTTTATTCGTCCCCTCCGGAGATACGCAGTATTTT,CASSLFVPSGDTQYF
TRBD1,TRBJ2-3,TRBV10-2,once,TGCGCCAGCAGTGAGTCATGGGACAGGGACACAGATACGCAGTATTTT,CASSESWDRDTDTQYF
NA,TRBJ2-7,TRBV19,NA,TGTGCCAGTAGTATCGGGTACTCCTACGAGCAGTACTTC,CASSIGYSYEQYF
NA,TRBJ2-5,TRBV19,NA,TGTGCCAGTAGTATAGACCGGACTGAATTACACTTC,CASSIDRTELHF